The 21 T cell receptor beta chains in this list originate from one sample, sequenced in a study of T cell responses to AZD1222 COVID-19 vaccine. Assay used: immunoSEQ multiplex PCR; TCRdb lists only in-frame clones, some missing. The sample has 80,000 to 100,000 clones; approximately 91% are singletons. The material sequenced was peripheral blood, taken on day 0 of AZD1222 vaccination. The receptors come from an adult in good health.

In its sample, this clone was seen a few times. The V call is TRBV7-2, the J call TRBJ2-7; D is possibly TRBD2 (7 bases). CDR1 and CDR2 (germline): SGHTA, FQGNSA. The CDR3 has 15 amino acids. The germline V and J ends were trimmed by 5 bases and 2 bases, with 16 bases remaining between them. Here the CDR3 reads CASSPPAGAAYEQYF. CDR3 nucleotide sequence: TGTGCCAGCAGCCCCCCGGCGGGGGCGGCCTACGAGCAGTACTTC. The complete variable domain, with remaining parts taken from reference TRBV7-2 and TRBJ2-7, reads GAGVSQSPSNKVTEKGKDVELRCDPISGHTALYWYRQSLGQGLEFLIYFQGNSAPDKSGLPSDRFSAERTGGSVSTLTIQRTQQEDSAVYLCASSPPAGAAYEQYFGPGTRLTVT.

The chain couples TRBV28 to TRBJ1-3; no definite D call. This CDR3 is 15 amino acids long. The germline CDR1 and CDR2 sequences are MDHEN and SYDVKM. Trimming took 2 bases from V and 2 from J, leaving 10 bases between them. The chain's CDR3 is CASSLNQRPGNTIYF. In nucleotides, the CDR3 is TGTGCCAGCAGTTTAAATCAGCGGCCTGGAAACACCATATATTTT.

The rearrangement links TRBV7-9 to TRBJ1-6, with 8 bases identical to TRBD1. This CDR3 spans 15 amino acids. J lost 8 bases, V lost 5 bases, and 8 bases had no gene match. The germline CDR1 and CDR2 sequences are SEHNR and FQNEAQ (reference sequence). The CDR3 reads CASSAGQGGDSPLHF. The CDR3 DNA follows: TGTGCCAGCAGCGCCGGACAGGGAGGGGATTCACCCCTCCACTTT.

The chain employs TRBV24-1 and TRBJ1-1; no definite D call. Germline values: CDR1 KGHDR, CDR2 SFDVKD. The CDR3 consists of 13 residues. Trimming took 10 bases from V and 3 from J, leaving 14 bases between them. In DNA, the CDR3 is TGTGCCACGAGGCGGCAGAGGGACACTGAAGCTTTCTTT. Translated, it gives CATRRQRDTEAFF.

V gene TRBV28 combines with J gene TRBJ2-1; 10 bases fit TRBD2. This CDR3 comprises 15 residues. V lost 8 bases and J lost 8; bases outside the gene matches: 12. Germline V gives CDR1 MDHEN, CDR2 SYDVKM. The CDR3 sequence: CASGLGTSDTHEQFF. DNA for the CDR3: TGTGCCAGCGGATTGGGGACTAGCGATACCCATGAGCAGTTCTTC.

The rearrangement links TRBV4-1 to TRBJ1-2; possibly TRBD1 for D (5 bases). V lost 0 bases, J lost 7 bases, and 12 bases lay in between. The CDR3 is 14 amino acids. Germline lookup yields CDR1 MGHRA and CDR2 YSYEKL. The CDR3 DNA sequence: TGCGCCAGCAGCCAAGATGGCAGGGTTAGTGGCTACACCTTC. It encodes CASSQDGRVSGYTF.

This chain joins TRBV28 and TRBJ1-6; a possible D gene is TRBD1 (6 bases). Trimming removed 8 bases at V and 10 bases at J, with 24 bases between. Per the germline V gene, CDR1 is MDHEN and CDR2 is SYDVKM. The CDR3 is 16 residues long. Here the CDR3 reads CASQPFTGLYYSPLHF. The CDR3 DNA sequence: TGTGCCAGCCAACCATTCACAGGGTTATATTACTCACCCCTCCACTTT.

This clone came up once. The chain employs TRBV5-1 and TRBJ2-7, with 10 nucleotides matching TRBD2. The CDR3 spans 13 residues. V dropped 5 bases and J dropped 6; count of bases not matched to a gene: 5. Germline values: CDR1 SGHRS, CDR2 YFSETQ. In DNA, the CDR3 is TGCGCCAGCAGTCTAGCGGGAGTGGCCGAGCAGTACTTC. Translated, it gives CASSLAGVAEQYF.

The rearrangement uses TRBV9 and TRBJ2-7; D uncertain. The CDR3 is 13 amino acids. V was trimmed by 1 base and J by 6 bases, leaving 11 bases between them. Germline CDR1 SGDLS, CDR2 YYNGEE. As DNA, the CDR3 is TGTGCCAGCAGCGTATTACCCTCTGGCGAGCAGTACTTC. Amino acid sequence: CASSVLPSGEQYF.

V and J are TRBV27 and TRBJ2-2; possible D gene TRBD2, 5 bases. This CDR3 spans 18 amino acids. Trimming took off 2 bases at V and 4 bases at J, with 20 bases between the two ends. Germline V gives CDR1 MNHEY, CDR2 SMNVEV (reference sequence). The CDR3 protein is CASSLPPRGRILTGELFF. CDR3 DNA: TGTGCCAGCAGTTTACCCCCACGGGGTCGGATCCTCACCGGGGAGCTGTTTTTT.

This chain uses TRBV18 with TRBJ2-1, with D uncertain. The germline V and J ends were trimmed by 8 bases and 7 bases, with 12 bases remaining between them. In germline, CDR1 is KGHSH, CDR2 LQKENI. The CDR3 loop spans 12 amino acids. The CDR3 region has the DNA TGTGCCAGCGCTCGCATCCGGAATGAGCAGTTCTTC. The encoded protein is CASARIRNEQFF. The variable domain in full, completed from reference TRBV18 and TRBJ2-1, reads NAGVMQNPRHLVRRRGQEARLRCSPMKGHSHVYWYRQLPEEGLKFMVYLQKENIIDESGMPKERFSAEFPKEGPSILRIQQVVRGDSAAYFCASARIRNEQFFGPGTRLTVL.

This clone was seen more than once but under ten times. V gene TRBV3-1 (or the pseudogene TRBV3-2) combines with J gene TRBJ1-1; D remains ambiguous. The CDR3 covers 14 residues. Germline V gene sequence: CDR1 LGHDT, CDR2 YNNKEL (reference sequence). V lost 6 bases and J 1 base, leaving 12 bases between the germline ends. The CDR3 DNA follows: TGTGCCAGCAGAGCAGAGGACCGGAACACTGAAGCTTTCTTT. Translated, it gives CASRAEDRNTEAFF.

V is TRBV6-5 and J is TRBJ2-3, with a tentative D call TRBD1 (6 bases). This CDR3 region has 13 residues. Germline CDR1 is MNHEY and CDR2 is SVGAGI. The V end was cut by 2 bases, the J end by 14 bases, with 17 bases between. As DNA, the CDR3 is TGTGCCAGCAGTTACAGACAGGCTACGATCTGGTATTTT. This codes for CASSYRQATIWYF.

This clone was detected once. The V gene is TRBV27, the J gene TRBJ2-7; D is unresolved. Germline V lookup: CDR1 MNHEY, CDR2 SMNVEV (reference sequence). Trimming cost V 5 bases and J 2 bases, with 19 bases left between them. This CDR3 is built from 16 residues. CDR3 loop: CASSAAPFPGTYEQYF. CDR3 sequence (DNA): TGTGCCAGCAGTGCAGCACCCTTCCCTGGGACCTACGAGCAGTACTTC.

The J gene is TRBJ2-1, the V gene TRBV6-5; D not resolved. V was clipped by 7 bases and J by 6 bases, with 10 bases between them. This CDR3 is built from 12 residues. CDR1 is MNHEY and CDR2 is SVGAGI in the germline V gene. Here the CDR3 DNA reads TGTGCCAGCACGGCCCAGTTCAATGAGCAGTTCTTC. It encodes CASTAQFNEQFF.

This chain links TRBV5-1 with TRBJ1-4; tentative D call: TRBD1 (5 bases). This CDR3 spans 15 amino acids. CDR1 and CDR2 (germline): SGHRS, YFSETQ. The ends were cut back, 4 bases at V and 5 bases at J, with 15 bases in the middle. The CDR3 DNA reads TGCGCCAGCAGCCCTGGGACGGTTGTCAATGAAAAACTGTTTTTT. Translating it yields CASSPGTVVNEKLFF.

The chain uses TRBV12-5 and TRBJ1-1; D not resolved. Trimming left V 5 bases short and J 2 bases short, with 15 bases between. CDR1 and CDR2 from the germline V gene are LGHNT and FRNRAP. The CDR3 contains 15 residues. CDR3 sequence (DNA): TGTGCTAGTGGTGGAGGCATGGAGTCAAACACTGAAGCTTTCTTT. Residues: CASGGGMESNTEAFF.

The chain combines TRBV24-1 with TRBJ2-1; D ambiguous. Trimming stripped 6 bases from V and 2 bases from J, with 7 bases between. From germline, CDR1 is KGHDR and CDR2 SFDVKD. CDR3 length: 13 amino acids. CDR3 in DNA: TGTGCCACCAGTCCCAGAGCCTACAATGAGCAGTTCTTC. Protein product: CATSPRAYNEQFF.

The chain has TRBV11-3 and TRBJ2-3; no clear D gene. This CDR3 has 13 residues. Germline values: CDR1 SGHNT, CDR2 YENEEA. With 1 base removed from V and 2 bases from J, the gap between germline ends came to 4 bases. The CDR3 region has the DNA TGTGCCAGCAGCTTAGGGACCACAGATACGCAGTATTTT. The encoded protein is CASSLGTTDTQYF.

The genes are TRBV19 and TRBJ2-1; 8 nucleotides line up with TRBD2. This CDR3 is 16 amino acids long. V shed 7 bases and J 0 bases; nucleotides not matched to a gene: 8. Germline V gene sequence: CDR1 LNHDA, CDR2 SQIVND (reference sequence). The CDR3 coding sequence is TGTGCCAGTACCCGGACTAGCCCCCGCTCCTACAATGAGCAGTTCTTC. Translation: CASTRTSPRSYNEQFF.

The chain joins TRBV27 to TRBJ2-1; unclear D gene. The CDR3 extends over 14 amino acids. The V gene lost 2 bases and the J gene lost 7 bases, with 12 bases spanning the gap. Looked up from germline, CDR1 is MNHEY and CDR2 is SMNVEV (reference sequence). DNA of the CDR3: TGTGCCAGCAGTTTAAAATCAATAGGAAATGAGCAGTTCTTC. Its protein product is CASSLKSIGNEQFF.